This TCR beta chain is from a study of T-cell reconstitution after alpha-beta-depleted transplantation in children. Points from the study as a whole: The main origin of T-cell counts and diversity one year after transplant was newly produced T cells. By about two months after transplant, alpha-beta T cells reportedly arose from several hundred graft clones that had expanded.

With regard to this clonotype: Its specificity is not known.

Deletions cut 4 bases from V and 0 bases from J, with 7 bases between. The CDR3 extends over 14 amino acids. Preparation of the TCRbeta library was carried out with unique molecular identifiers. MiXCR, run by TCRdb on the PCR reads, gives a single entry per CDR3 protein. The sample has 250,000 to 350,000 distinct CDR3 sequences; 23% are singletons. The chain combines TRBV12-3 or TRBV12-4 with TRBJ1-3; no clear D. Material: PBMCs, mostly from graft donor cells, obtained 180 days after TCRalphabeta/CD19-depleted stem cell transplant. This TCR came from a male patient younger than 18 who had a stem cell transplant for acute lymphoblastic leukemia, so the T cells may come from the graft donor. The CDR3 spells CASSSLRSGNTIYF. CDR3 bases: TGTGCCAGCAGTTCCCTCCGCTCTGGAAACACCATATATTTT.